This T cell receptor (beta chain) was retrieved from a study of T cell repertoires in cytomegalovirus infection. Turning to the study itself: Matching HLA type and CMV infection were both indicated by public TCR beta signatures. Study conclusions and caveats: Totalled public TCR beta family frequency picked out people who carried CMV plus the relevant HLA.

TCRdb redid the calling of the reads with MiXCR, one entry per CDR3 protein. Among 200,000 to 250,000 distinct CDR3 sequences listed, 35% to 40% were seen once. V lost 3 bases to trimming and J lost 0 bases, with 8 bases between them. The CDR3 spans 14 residues. Details on this clonotype: Antigen: not known.

The TCR originated in a human donor in good health (CMV status not recorded). Some clones in this sample may be carry-over from other donors' samples. The sequencing here drew on CD8+ T cells from cultured PBMCs, taken from culture after CMV antigen stimulation. V usage is TRBV12-3 or TRBV12-4 and J usage is TRBJ1-1; no definite D call. As DNA, the CDR3 is TGTGCCAGCAGTTTTCCGGGAATGAACACTGAAGCTTTCTTT. It is translated as CASSFPGMNTEAFF.